The clone carrying this TCR beta chain was recorded a few times. A much larger clone differs by one base, so this may be a read error. The data stem from a study of read filtering for tumor transcriptome and immune sequencing. Looking at the study overall: Revised staging placed eight or nine patients in R-ISS I, about 16 in II, 7 in III. Transcriptome libraries were built from DNase-treated RNA. RNA-seq yielded only roughly 75 to 1,300 TCR reads, IR-seq about 3.5 to 10.27 million.

At the time of active disease, bone marrow was collected from every patient. Molecular barcoded adaptors covering alpha/delta and beta/gamma chains were used on 400 ng RNA. TCRdb reprocessed the reads with MiXCR, giving one entry per CDR3 protein. Of 100,000 to 150,000 distinct CDR3 sequences listed, roughly 13% were seen once; the top ten hold around 8.2%. This sequence was found in a donor at least 40 years old with multiple myeloma. The sample was a population of CD138-negative cells sorted from bone marrow.

CDR3 loop: CASSLGDREDRPQHF. In DNA, the CDR3 is TGCGCCAGCAGCTTGGGAGACAGGGAGGATCGGCCCCAGCATTTT. This chain links TRBV5-1 with TRBJ1-5, with 7 bases lining up with TRBD1. V lost 0 bases to trimming and J lost 9 bases; unmatched junction nucleotides: 9. Germline-derived CDR1 and CDR2 are SGHRS and YFSETQ. This CDR3 spans 15 amino acids.